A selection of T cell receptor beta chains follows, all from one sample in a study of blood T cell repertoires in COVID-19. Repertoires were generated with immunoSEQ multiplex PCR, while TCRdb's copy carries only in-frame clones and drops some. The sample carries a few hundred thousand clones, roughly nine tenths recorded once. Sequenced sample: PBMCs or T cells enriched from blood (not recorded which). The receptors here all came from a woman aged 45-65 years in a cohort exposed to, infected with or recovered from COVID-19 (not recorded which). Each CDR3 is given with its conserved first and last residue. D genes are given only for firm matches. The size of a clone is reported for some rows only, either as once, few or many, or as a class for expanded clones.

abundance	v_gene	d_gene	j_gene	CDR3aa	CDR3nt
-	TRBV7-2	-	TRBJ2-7	CASSLGQATSYEQYF	TGTGCCAGCAGCTTAGGTCAGGCAACCTCCTACGAGCAGTACTTC
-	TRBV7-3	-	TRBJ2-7	CASSWRRGHYEQYF	TGTGCCAGCAGTTGGCGACGGGGTCACTACGAGCAGTACTTC
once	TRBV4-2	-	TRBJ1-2	CASSPESRGGYTF	TGTGCCAGCAGCCCCGAGTCACGGGGAGGCTACACCTTC
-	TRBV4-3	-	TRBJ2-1	CASSQDDMRSAEQFF	TGCGCCAGCAGCCAAGATGATATGCGGTCGGCTGAGCAGTTCTTC
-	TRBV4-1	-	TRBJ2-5	CASSQSDSQETQYF	TGCGCCAGCAGCCAATCCGACAGCCAAGAGACCCAGTACTTC
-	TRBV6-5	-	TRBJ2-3	CASRPGTFGDTQYF	TGTGCCAGCAGGCCCGGGACTTTTGGCGATACGCAGTATTTT
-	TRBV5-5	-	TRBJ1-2	CASSDGGAGGYGGYTF	TGTGCCAGCAGCGACGGGGGTGCAGGTGGTTATGGTGGCTACACCTTC
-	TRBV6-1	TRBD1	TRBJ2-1	CASNDRGRGSYNEQFF	TGTGCCAGCAATGACAGGGGGCGCGGATCCTACAATGAGCAGTTCTTC
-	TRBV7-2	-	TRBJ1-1	CASSLAFSAFF	TGTGCCAGCAGCTTAGCGTTTTCGGCTTTCTTT
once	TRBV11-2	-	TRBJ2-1	CASSLDRLASSSYNEQFF	TGTGCCAGCTCCTTGGACAGACTAGCAAGTAGCTCCTACAATGAGCAGTTCTTC
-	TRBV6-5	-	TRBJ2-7	CASSPTGQGYDEQYF	TGTGCCAGCAGTCCGACCGGGCAGGGGTACGACGAGCAGTACTTC
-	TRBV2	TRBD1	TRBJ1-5	CASSVAGTGNQPQHF	TGTGCCAGCAGTGTCGCTGGGACAGGCAATCAGCCCCAGCATTTT
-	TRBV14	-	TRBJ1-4	CASSRPGEKLFF	TGTGCCAGCAGCCGACCAGGGGAAAAACTGTTTTTT
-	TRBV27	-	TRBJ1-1	CASSPTGFYTEAFF	TGTGCCAGCAGTCCCACAGGGTTTTATACTGAAGCTTTCTTT
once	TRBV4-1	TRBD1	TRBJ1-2	CASSARDRGGYGYTF	TGCGCCAGCAGCGCCCGGGACAGGGGGGGCTATGGCTACACCTTC
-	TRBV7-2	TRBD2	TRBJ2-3	CASTLYLAGGLAQYF	TGTGCCAGCACGCTTTACTTAGCGGGGGGGCTGGCGCAGTATTTT
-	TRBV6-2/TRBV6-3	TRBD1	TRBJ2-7	CASSPTGHYEQYF	TGTGCCAGCAGCCCGACAGGGCACTACGAGCAGTACTTC
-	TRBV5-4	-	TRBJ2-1	CASSFSNEQFF	TGTGCCAGCAGCTTTAGCAATGAGCAGTTCTTC
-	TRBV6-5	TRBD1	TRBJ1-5	CASSRGRGQPQHF	TGTGCCAGCAGCAGGGGGCGCGGGCAGCCCCAGCATTTT
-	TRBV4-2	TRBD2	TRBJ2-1	CASSLQALAGGRGYNEQFF	TGTGCCAGCAGCCTTCAGGCACTAGCGGGGGGCCGGGGCTACAATGAGCAGTTCTTC
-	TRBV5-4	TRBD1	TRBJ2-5	CASSLGTGGDETQYF	TGTGCCAGCAGCTTGGGGACAGGGGGCGATGAGACCCAGTACTTC
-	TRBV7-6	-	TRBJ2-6	CASSLGQGNSGANVLTF	TGTGCCAGCAGCTTGGGGCAGGGTAACTCTGGGGCCAACGTCCTGACTTTC
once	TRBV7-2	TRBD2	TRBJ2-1	CASSLASGGALFEQFF	TGTGCCAGCAGCTTAGCTAGCGGGGGGGCTCTCTTTGAGCAGTTCTTC
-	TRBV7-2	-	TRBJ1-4	CASSLDTFPEKLFF	TGTGCCAGCAGCCTCGACACTTTCCCTGAAAAACTGTTTTTT
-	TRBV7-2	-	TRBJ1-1	CASSLGPAEMNTEAFF	TGTGCCAGCAGCTTAGGCCCGGCGGAGATGAACACTGAAGCTTTCTTT
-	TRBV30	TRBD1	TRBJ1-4	CAWSGTGGGEKLFF	TGTGCCTGGAGCGGGACAGGGGGCGGGGAAAAACTGTTTTTT
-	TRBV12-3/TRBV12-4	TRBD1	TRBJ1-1	CASRVDREPEAFF	TGTGCCAGCAGAGTGGACAGGGAGCCTGAAGCTTTCTTT
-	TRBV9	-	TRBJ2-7	CASSGTGGTTYEQYF	TGTGCCAGCAGCGGGACCGGGGGTACGACCTACGAGCAGTACTTC
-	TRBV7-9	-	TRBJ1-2	CASSDMPSGSNYGYTF	TGTGCCAGCAGCGATATGCCTTCGGGGAGTAACTATGGCTACACCTTC